This paragraph covers one T cell receptor (beta chain) sequence. One entry per CDR3 protein, called by TCRdb with MiXCR from the reads. The table has about 740,000 distinct CDR3 sequences, approximately 34% seen once. V lost 4 bases and J lost 6, with 13 bases in between. The CDR3 extends over 14 amino acids. Looked up from germline, CDR1 is SGHTA and CDR2 is FQGTGA. This specimen belongs to a study of T cell repertoires in cytomegalovirus infection. Sequencing used PBMCs. The chain has TRBV7-3 and TRBJ2-1; tentatively, D is TRBD2 (7 bases). The source of this sequence is a human donor in good health (CMV status not recorded). Some clones in this sample may be carry-over from other donors' samples. This CDR3 reads CASSSQGGGNEQFF. The DNA for the CDR3 is TGTGCCAGCAGCTCCCAGGGAGGGGGCAATGAGCAGTTCTTC.